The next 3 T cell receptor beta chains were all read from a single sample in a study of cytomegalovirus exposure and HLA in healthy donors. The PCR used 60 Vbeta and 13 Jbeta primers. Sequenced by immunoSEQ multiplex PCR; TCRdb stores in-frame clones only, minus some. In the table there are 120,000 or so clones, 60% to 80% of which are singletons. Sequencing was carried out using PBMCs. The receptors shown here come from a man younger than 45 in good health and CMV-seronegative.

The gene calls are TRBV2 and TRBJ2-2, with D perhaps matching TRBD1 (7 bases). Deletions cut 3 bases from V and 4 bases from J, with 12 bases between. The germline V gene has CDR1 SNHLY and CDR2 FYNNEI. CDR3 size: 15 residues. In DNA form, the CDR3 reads TGTGCCAGCAGTGAGGAGGGGGCCATCACCGGGGAGCTGTTTTTT. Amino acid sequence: CASSEEGAITGELFF.

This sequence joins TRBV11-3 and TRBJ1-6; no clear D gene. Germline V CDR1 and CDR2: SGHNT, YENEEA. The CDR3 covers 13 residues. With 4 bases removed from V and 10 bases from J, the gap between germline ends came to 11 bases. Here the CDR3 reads CASSSGVGSPLHF. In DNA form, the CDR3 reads TGTGCCAGCAGCTCCGGGGTCGGCTCACCCCTCCACTTT.

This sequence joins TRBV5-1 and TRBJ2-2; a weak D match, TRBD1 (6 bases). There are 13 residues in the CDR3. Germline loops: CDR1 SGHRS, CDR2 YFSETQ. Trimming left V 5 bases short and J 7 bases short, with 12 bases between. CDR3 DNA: TGCGCCAGCAGTTCAGGGGCGAGCGGGGAGCTGTTTTTT. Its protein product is CASSSGASGELFF.